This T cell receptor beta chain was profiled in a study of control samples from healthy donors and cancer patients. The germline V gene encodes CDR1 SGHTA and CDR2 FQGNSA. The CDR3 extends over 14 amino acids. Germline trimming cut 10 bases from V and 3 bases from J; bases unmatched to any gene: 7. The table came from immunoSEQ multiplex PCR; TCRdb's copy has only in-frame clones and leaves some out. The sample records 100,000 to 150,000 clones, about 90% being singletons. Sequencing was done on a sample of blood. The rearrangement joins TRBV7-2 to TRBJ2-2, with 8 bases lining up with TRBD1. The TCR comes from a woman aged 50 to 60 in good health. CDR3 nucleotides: TGTGCCAAGTCGGACAGGGAGCACACCGGGGAGCTGTTTTTT. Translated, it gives CAKSDREHTGELFF.